This TCR beta chain derives from a study of beta chain features in type 1 diabetes. Isolated RNA was reverse transcribed in full, so expressed TCRB transcripts were sequenced. Only in-frame clones appear in the TCRdb table, and some are missing; sequencing was by immunoSEQ multiplex PCR. The sample comprises 35,000 to 45,000 clones, 66% of which are singletons, and less than 2% rests with the top ten. Study-level points and caveats: Significant though moderate, a shortening of TCRB CDR3s appeared in all four CD4+ subsets of Type 1 diabetes patients. Short templates might get an advantage during PCR, and this would be equal in patients and controls. cDNA-based reads could over-represent cells with high TCR expression.

The ends were cut back, 2 bases at V and 6 bases at J, with 8 bases in the middle. The CDR3 consists of 13 residues. Germline CDR1 and CDR2: LNHDA and SQIVND (reference sequence). Heparinised blood was drawn once per donor, averaging about 116 mL. Sorting with CD45RO/CCR7/CD25/CD127/CD95/CD27 yielded naive, central memory, regulatory and stem-like memory CD4+ cells. This clone occurred a few times. Its target is not known. The TCR was taken from a man aged 25 to 45 with type 1 diabetes. Some clones in this sample may be carry-over from other donors' samples. The sequenced sample consisted of Tregs from blood. This chain links TRBV19 with TRBJ1-5, with D hard to call. CDR3 region: CASSIRGGQPQHF. CDR3 DNA: TGTGCCAGTAGTATAAGAGGCGGTCAGCCCCAGCATTTT.